This passage covers 25 T cell receptor beta chains from one sample sequenced in a study of T-cell reconstitution after alpha-beta-depleted transplantation in children. As it was prepared, the TCRbeta library received unique molecular identifiers. TCRdb independently ran MiXCR on the PCR reads; one entry per CDR3 protein. This sample carries 200,000 to 250,000 distinct CDR3 sequences, about 11% of them seen once, and the ten largest clones take about 2.4%. The sample consisted of PBMCs from the stem cell graft donor, taken from the stem cell graft. The source of these receptors is a human donor who donated a stem cell graft to a child with acute lymphoblastic leukemia.

This clonotype was observed at least ten times. The V gene is TRBV4-1, the J gene TRBJ2-5; no clear D. Deletions cut 4 bases from V and 6 bases from J, with 9 bases between. This CDR3 has 12 amino acids. Germline V CDR1 and CDR2: MGHRA, YSYEKL. CDR3 in amino acids: CASSPPQKTQYF. As DNA, the CDR3 is TGCGCCAGCAGCCCCCCGCAAAAGACCCAGTACTTC.

At least ten counts were recorded for this clonotype. The J gene is TRBJ1-6, the V gene TRBV2; D is unclear. CDR1 and CDR2 (germline): SNHLY, FYNNEI. The CDR3 is 12 residues long. Trimming left V 11 bases short and J 7 bases short, with 12 bases between. CDR3 nucleotide sequence: TGTGCCGGACGGGGTTGGAATTCACCCCTCCACTTT. This sequence encodes CAGRGWNSPLHF. The variable domain in full, with the rest retrieved from reference TRBV2 and TRBJ1-6, is EPEVTQTPSHQVTQMGQEVILRCVPISNHLYFYWYRQILGQKVEFLVSFYNNEISEKSEIFDDQFSVERPDGSNFTLKIRSTKLEDSAMYFCAGRGWNSPLHFGNGTRLTVT.

In its sample, this clonotype was seen many times. This chain connects TRBV29-1 to TRBJ1-2; maybe TRBD1 (5 bases). Trimming removed 2 bases at V and 10 bases at J, with 11 bases between. The CDR3 spans 11 residues. Germline loops: CDR1 SQVTM, CDR2 ANQGSEA. This CDR3 reads CSVERGDFYTF. The CDR3 bases are TGCAGCGTTGAACGTGGGGACTTCTACACCTTC.

This clonotype appeared many times. The chain recombines TRBV27 with TRBJ2-1, with D perhaps matching TRBD1 or TRBD2 (5 bases each). The CDR3 spans 17 residues. Germline-derived CDR1 and CDR2 are MNHEY and SMNVEV (reference sequence). V gave up 4 bases and J gave up 8 bases, with 24 bases separating them. The CDR3 here is CASSSAFGDPPSDEQFF. The CDR3 nucleotides are TGTGCCAGCAGTTCCGCCTTCGGGGACCCCCCAAGCGATGAGCAGTTCTTC.

This clonotype was detected ten times or more. The J gene is TRBJ2-3, the V gene TRBV4-2, with a possible D match to TRBD1 (5 bases). The germline V gene encodes CDR1 LGHNA and CDR2 YNFKEQ. V lost 0 bases, J lost 0 bases, and 7 bases lay in between. The CDR3 has 15 amino acids. The CDR3 here is CASSQERQSTDTQYF. Written as DNA, the CDR3 is TGTGCCAGCAGCCAAGAGAGACAGAGCACAGATACGCAGTATTTT.

On this clonotype: A read error may be the cause here, since a much bigger clone is one base away. The chain links TRBV28 to TRBJ2-6, with D possibly being TRBD1 (5 bases). This CDR3 comprises 14 residues. Germline V lookup: CDR1 MDHEN, CDR2 SYDVKM. CDR3 DNA sequence: TGTGCCAGCAGGGACCCCTCTGGGGCCAACGGCCTGACTTTC. Amino acids: CASRDPSGANGLTF.

This clonotype was found once. A much larger clone is a single base away; this may be a read error. The chain links TRBV19 to TRBJ2-1; weak D call: TRBD2 (6 bases). V was clipped by 3 bases and J by 5 bases, with 17 bases between them. CDR3 length equals 16 residues. Germline CDR1 is LNHDA and CDR2 is SQIVND (reference sequence). The CDR3 sequence: CASSMSQGGPNNEQFF. Written as DNA, the CDR3 is TGTGCCAGTAGTATGAGCCAGGGAGGCCCCAACAATGAGCAGTTCTTC.

In this sample, this clonotype turned up many times. V and J are TRBV6-5 and TRBJ1-1; D uncertain. Between the trimmed V and J ends, which lost 5 bases and 5 bases, there was a span of 12 bases. This CDR3 has 13 amino acids. The germline V gene encodes CDR1 MNHEY and CDR2 SVGAGI. CDR3 sequence: CASSTLMATEAFF. The CDR3 DNA reads as TGTGCCAGCAGTACCCTAATGGCGACTGAAGCTTTCTTT.

This clonotype was seen ten or more times. The CDR3 region has the DNA TGTGCCACCAGCCGGAGTTTTACGGGTGGCTACACCTTC. It codes for CATSRSFTGGYTF. The chain links TRBV15 to TRBJ1-2; no reliable D call. The CDR3 runs to 13 residues. CDR1 LNHNV and CDR2 YYDKDF come from the germline V gene (reference sequence). Trimming took off 5 bases at V and 7 bases at J, with 14 bases between the two ends.

In its sample, this clonotype was seen many times. CDR3 region: CSASRGDQYEQYF. CDR3 nucleotide sequence: TGCAGCGCCTCGCGGGGGGATCAATACGAGCAGTACTTC. The chain links TRBV29-1 to TRBJ2-7, with TRBD2 matching 8 bases. Losses at the gene ends were 7 bases for V and 4 bases for J; bases not matched to a gene: 9. This CDR3 has 13 residues. Germline assignment: CDR1 SQVTM and CDR2 ANQGSEA.

This clonotype was observed many times. The CDR3 nucleotides are TGCAGTGCTAGAGGCCGGGACAGGGCTATCCTTTACTACGAGCAGTACTTC. Translation gives CSARGRDRAILYYEQYF. The genes are TRBV20-1 and TRBJ2-7; TRBD1 matches at 9 bases. After removal of 1 base from V and 3 bases from J, the junction contained 13 bases not matched to a gene. This CDR3 spans 17 amino acids. From germline, CDR1 is DFQATT and CDR2 SNEGSKA (reference sequence).

This rearrangement joins TRBV20-1 to TRBJ2-1, with D tentatively TRBD2 (5 bases). The CDR3 spans 14 residues. V was pared by 6 bases and J by 7 bases, with 19 bases between. Germline assignment: CDR1 DFQATT and CDR2 SNEGSKA (reference sequence). The CDR3 reads CSAVSGLPGNEQFF. The DNA of the CDR3 is TGCAGTGCCGTGTCCGGACTCCCCGGTAATGAGCAGTTCTTC.

This clonotype was seen at least ten times. This rearrangement joins TRBV5-1 to TRBJ2-1, with TRBD2 matching 8 bases. Losses at the gene ends were 4 bases for V and 6 bases for J; bases not matched to a gene: 12. CDR3 length: 16 amino acids. The germline V gene encodes CDR1 SGHRS and CDR2 YFSETQ. CDR3 sequence (DNA): TGCGCCAGCAGCACACGCCCCGGACTAGCAAGCAATGAGCAGTTCTTC. Translation: CASSTRPGLASNEQFF.

The CDR3 DNA reads TGCAGTGCTGAGGACAATCAAGAGACCCAGTACTTC. This translates into CSAEDNQETQYF. The chain joins TRBV20-1 to TRBJ2-5, with D possibly matching TRBD1 (5 bases). CDR1 is DFQATT and CDR2 is SNEGSKA in the germline V gene (reference sequence). This CDR3 is 12 amino acids long. Trimming left V 5 bases short and J 2 bases short, with 9 bases between.

At least ten counts were recorded for this clonotype. This chain joins TRBV20-1 and TRBJ2-1; D could derive from TRBD1 or TRBD2 (5 bases each). The CDR3 totals 13 residues. The V gene's germline CDR1 is DFQATT and CDR2 SNEGSKA (reference sequence). V was trimmed by 3 bases and J by 5 bases, leaving 11 bases between them. CDR3 residues: CSARQGVHNEQFF. For the CDR3, the DNA is TGCAGTGCTAGGCAGGGAGTCCACAATGAGCAGTTCTTC.

In its sample, this clonotype was seen a few times. V gene TRBV5-5 combines with J gene TRBJ2-2; D is undetermined. This CDR3 spans 16 amino acids. Germline V gene lookup returns CDR1 SGHKS and CDR2 YYEKEE (reference sequence). V was shortened by 4 bases and J by 3 bases, with 16 bases between the two germline ends. The CDR3 region is CASSPKAYWDTGELFF. CDR3 DNA sequence: TGTGCCAGCAGCCCGAAGGCCTACTGGGACACCGGGGAGCTGTTTTTT.

This clonotype came up many times. The chain joins TRBV20-1 to TRBJ2-1, with D maybe TRBD1 (6 bases). Trimming took off 3 bases at V and 1 base at J, with 10 bases between the two ends. Germline CDR1 is DFQATT and CDR2 is SNEGSKA (reference sequence). The CDR3 is made up of 14 amino acids. This CDR3 is CSASEGDSYNEQFF. In nucleotides, the CDR3 is TGCAGTGCTAGCGAGGGGGATTCCTACAATGAGCAGTTCTTC.

The chain carries TRBV12-3 or TRBV12-4 and TRBJ2-7; D is ambiguous. The CDR3 runs to 15 residues. Trimming shortened V by 2 bases and J by 2 bases, and 13 bases separated the two germline ends. The CDR3: CASSLRSQPAYEQYF. The CDR3 region has the DNA TGTGCCAGCAGTTTACGAAGCCAGCCAGCCTACGAGCAGTACTTC.

This clonotype was seen at least ten times. The V gene is TRBV21-1, the J gene TRBJ2-2; TRBD1, the table's D call, lacks a check against the DNA. TRBV21-1 is assigned pseudogene status. The CDR3 runs 17 residues. CDR3 in amino acids: CASSAGAPGQNTGELFF. The CDR3 DNA reads TGTGCCAGCAGCGCAGGTGCCCCGGGACAGAACACCGGGGAGCTGTTTTTT.

This clonotype was counted ten times or more. J is TRBJ2-7 and V is TRBV18; D is possibly TRBD1 or TRBD2 (5 bases each). Per germline, CDR1 KGHSH and CDR2 LQKENI. The CDR3 runs to 14 residues. V was cut by 3 bases and J by 3 bases, with 12 bases left in between. The CDR3 nucleotides read TGTGCCAGCTCACCCGGGACGGGAAACTACGAGCAGTACTTC. It encodes CASSPGTGNYEQYF.

In its sample, this clonotype was seen a few times. This chain joins TRBV6-5 and TRBJ2-7; D remains ambiguous. The V gene's germline CDR1 is MNHEY and CDR2 SVGAGI. This CDR3 contains 16 residues. V lost 4 bases to trimming and J lost 3 bases, with 19 bases between them. The CDR3 sequence is CASSSDDTAPLYEQYF. CDR3 sequence (DNA): TGTGCCAGCAGTTCCGATGACACCGCTCCTCTCTACGAGCAGTACTTC.

This clonotype occurred many times. The gene calls are TRBV20-1 and TRBJ1-2; TRBD1 is a possible D gene (5 bases). This CDR3 is built from 13 residues. Germline loops: CDR1 DFQATT, CDR2 SNEGSKA (reference sequence). Trimming shortened V by 8 bases and J by 2 bases, and 15 bases separated the two germline ends. The CDR3 DNA follows: TGCAGTACTAAGTCAGGGAACAACTATGGCTACACCTTC. Protein product: CSTKSGNNYGYTF.

Concerning this clonotype: The junction and the germline gene differ at one end; a read error may be behind it. J is TRBJ2-1 and V is TRBV5-4, with TRBD2 matching over 9 bases. Germline loops: CDR1 SGHNT, CDR2 YYREEE (reference sequence). CDR3 length equals 15 residues. Here the CDR3 DNA reads TGTGCCAGCAGCTGGGAGCGGGGGGAGATCAATGAGCATTTCTTC. Translation: CASSWERGEINEHFF.

This clonotype was counted ten times or more. The chain is built from TRBV29-1 and TRBJ2-2, with D unresolved. V dropped 5 bases and J dropped 3 bases, with 13 bases sitting between them. Per germline, CDR1 SQVTM and CDR2 ANQGSEA. The CDR3 has 14 residues. CDR3 sequence (DNA): TGCAGCGTTCGTCGTCAGGCAGACACCGGGGAGCTGTTTTTT. This translates into CSVRRQADTGELFF.

This clonotype was detected ten times or more. The V and J genes are TRBV6-5 and TRBJ2-2, with D perhaps TRBD2 (6 bases). CDR1 is MNHEY, CDR2 SVGAGI, per germline. Trimming left V 0 bases short and J 3 bases short, with 14 bases between. The CDR3 has 17 amino acids. The CDR3 reads CASSYSRLRGDTGELFF. CDR3 bases: TGTGCCAGCAGTTACTCGAGGCTACGCGGGGACACCGGGGAGCTGTTTTTT.